These 14 T cell receptor beta chains originate from one sample sequenced in a study of regulatory T cells in long-lasting Graves disease. Relying on iRepertoire HTBI primers and Arm-PCR of CDR3 regions, the team built TCR beta libraries. A single record per CDR3 protein comes from TCRdb applying MiXCR to the multiplex PCR reads. The repertoire includes 300,000 to 400,000 distinct CDR3 sequences, 15% to 20% of them detected once, and roughly 30% sits in the top ten. Indicated time point: newly diagnosed GD, antithyroid drugs for less than 3 months. PBMC RNA served as the TCR library source. The data also belong to a second study, concerning T cells in Graves' hyperthyroidism and ophthalmopathy.

The source material was peripheral blood mononuclear cells (PBMCs), sampled at new diagnosis, from a patient treated with antithyroid drugs. Source of these receptors: a man in his forties or fifties with Graves disease.

This chain uses TRBV27 with TRBJ1-5, with TRBD1 matching 9 bases. The V and J ends lost 6 bases and 12 bases, in that order; junction bases with no gene match: 9. The CDR3 contains 13 residues. In germline, CDR1 is MNHEY, CDR2 SMNVEV (reference sequence). DNA for the CDR3: TGTGCCAGCAGGCGGACAGGGGTTGGTGACCAGCATTTT. The encoded protein is CASRRTGVGDQHF.

In its sample, this clonotype was seen many times. The chain uses TRBV11-3 and TRBJ2-7, with D uncertain. Trimming removed 5 bases at V and 3 bases at J, with 11 bases between. The CDR3 runs to 13 residues. CDR1 is SGHNT, CDR2 YENEEA, per germline. CDR3 protein: CASSKDGDYEQYF. In DNA, the CDR3 is TGTGCCAGCAGCAAGGACGGAGACTACGAGCAGTACTTC.

The table lists this clonotype with a few counts. A much larger clone differs by one base, so this may be a read error. V and J are TRBV11-2 and TRBJ2-7; 10 bases match TRBD2. Looked up from germline, CDR1 is SGHAT and CDR2 is FQNNGV. The CDR3 totals 18 residues. V shed 1 base, J shed 3 bases, and the junction held 12 bases outside the gene matches. The CDR3 coding sequence is TGTGCCAGCAGCTTAGCAAGGGAGCTAGCGGGGGACCTCTACGAGCAGTACTTC. This gives the protein CASSLARELAGDLYEQYF.

This clonotype has ten or more counts. V is TRBV7-9 and J is TRBJ2-2; no clear D gene. Trimming cost V 3 bases and J 5 bases, with 7 bases left between them. Germline V CDR1 and CDR2: SEHNR, FQNEAQ (reference sequence). The CDR3 totals 13 residues. The CDR3 here is CASSFVRTGELFF. The CDR3 DNA is TGTGCCAGCAGCTTCGTCCGAACCGGGGAGCTGTTTTTT.

This clonotype turned up a few times. A clone one base away is much larger, so this may be a read error. CDR3 DNA sequence: TGTGCCAGCAGGTTAGGGGGCAATCAGCCCCAGCATTTT. It is translated as CASRLGGNQPQHF. The rearrangement links TRBV7-2 to TRBJ1-5; a weak D match, TRBD1 (5 bases). Germline lookup yields CDR1 SGHTA and CDR2 FQGNSA. The CDR3 runs 13 residues. Full variable domain (missing parts from reference TRBV7-2 and TRBJ1-5): GAGVSQSPSNKVTEKGKDVELRCDPISGHTALYWYRQSLGQGLEFLIYFQGNSAPDKSGLPSDRFSAERTGGSVSTLTIQRTQQEDSAVYLCASRLGGNQPQHFGDGTRLSIL.

This clonotype was detected ten times or more. This chain links TRBV2 with TRBJ2-6; TRBD1 matches at 10 bases. Germline loops: CDR1 SNHLY, CDR2 FYNNEI. CDR3 length equals 17 residues. Losses at the gene ends were 6 bases for V and 0 bases for J; bases not matched to a gene: 5. CDR3 in amino acids: CASRERTGGSGANVLTF. In DNA form, the CDR3 reads TGTGCCAGCAGGGAACGGACAGGGGGCTCTGGGGCCAACGTCCTGACTTTC.

Many counts were recorded for this clonotype. The DNA for the CDR3 is TGTGCCAGCAGATTTAGGTCCAGGCGTTCGGGCAATGAGCAGTTCTTC. This translates into CASRFRSRRSGNEQFF. The genes are TRBV13 and TRBJ2-1; D call uncertain. V gave up 6 bases and J gave up 6 bases, with 21 bases separating them. CDR3 length: 16 residues. CDR1 and CDR2 from the germline V gene are PRHDT and FYEKMQ (reference sequence).

This clonotype was picked up a small number of times. This chain connects TRBV28 to TRBJ2-5; 10 nucleotides line up with TRBD2. The CDR3 runs to 16 residues. V shed 2 bases and J 4 bases; nucleotides not matched to a gene: 7. The germline CDR1 and CDR2 sequences are MDHEN and SYDVKM. The DNA of the CDR3 is TGTGCCAGCAGTTTACTAGCGGGAGCGACGGGAGAGACCCAGTACTTC. Translated: CASSLLAGATGETQYF.

This clonotype was recorded at least ten times. The chain has TRBV7-2 and TRBJ2-6, with 7 bases aligning to TRBD1. CDR1 and CDR2 (germline): SGHTA, FQGNSA. V was clipped by 1 base and J by 3 bases; unmatched bases: 3. This CDR3 comprises 16 residues. This CDR3 is CASSLGTGVGANVLTF. The CDR3 bases are TGTGCCAGCAGCTTAGGAACAGGGGTTGGGGCCAACGTCCTGACTTTC. Looking up the rest from reference TRBV7-2 and TRBJ2-6 gives the full variable domain: GAGVSQSPSNKVTEKGKDVELRCDPISGHTALYWYRQSLGQGLEFLIYFQGNSAPDKSGLPSDRFSAERTGGSVSTLTIQRTQQEDSAVYLCASSLGTGVGANVLTFGAGSRLTVL.

The genes are TRBV20-1 and TRBJ2-7; 7 bases agree with TRBD2. Trimming cost V 0 bases and J 7 bases; bases outside gene matches: 12. CDR1 DFQATT and CDR2 SNEGSKA come from the germline V gene (reference sequence). The CDR3 loop spans 15 amino acids. CDR3 sequence (DNA): TGCAGTGCTAGAGATCAGCGGGGTCCTCTGGGGGAGCAGTACTTC. This sequence encodes CSARDQRGPLGEQYF.

The chain has TRBV24-1 and TRBJ1-5; unclear D gene. V dropped 4 bases and J dropped 1 base, with 7 bases sitting between them. CDR1 and CDR2 from the germline V gene are KGHDR and SFDVKD. This CDR3 contains 14 residues. The CDR3 reads CATSESGSNQPQHF. The CDR3 DNA sequence: TGTGCCACCAGTGAATCGGGGAGCAATCAGCCCCAGCATTTT.

The V call is TRBV7-2, the J call TRBJ2-6; D is perhaps TRBD1 or TRBD2 (5 bases each). The V and J ends lost 1 base and 0 bases respectively, with 13 bases between them. CDR3 length: 18 residues. The germline V gene encodes CDR1 SGHTA and CDR2 FQGNSA. The CDR3 DNA follows: TGTGCCAGCAGCTTAGTGCCGGGGCGAAGCTCTGGGGCCAACGTCCTGACTTTC. Protein: CASSLVPGRSSGANVLTF.

This clonotype was seen repeatedly, ten times or more. The J gene is TRBJ2-3, the V gene TRBV10-3; D call uncertain. The CDR3 runs 12 residues. Per the germline V gene, CDR1 is ENHRY and CDR2 is SYGVKD. V shed 6 bases and J shed 2 bases, with 6 bases lying between them. In DNA, the CDR3 is TGTGCCATCAGGGGCTTCACAGATACGCAGTATTTT. This sequence encodes CAIRGFTDTQYF.

This clonotype was seen at least ten times. This chain links TRBV7-8 with TRBJ1-6; D is unresolved. CDR1 is SGHVS and CDR2 is FQNEAQ in the germline V gene. The CDR3 is 14 residues long. V lost 6 bases, J lost 4 bases, and 10 bases lay in between. Here the CDR3 reads CASRTTGYNSPLHF. CDR3 bases: TGTGCCAGCAGGACGACCGGATATAATTCACCCCTCCACTTT.